The 25 T cell receptor beta chains below all came from one sample that was sequenced in a study (dated by TCRdb to the mid-2010s). Library preparation used RT-PCR. The sequencer was an Illumina MiSeq. The raw public data were reprocessed by TCRdb itself: fastp quality trimming at Q25, MiXCR clonotype calling, in-frame beta chains only. Rows are combined by CDR3 protein, so each entry shows the most common genes and DNA. Recorded for this sample are about 6,500 distinct CDR3 sequences; about 89% of them occurred a single time. Together, the top ten hold 6.5% to 8.5% of the sample. What was sequenced was memory CD4+ T cells from blood. The receptors stem from a female donor in good health, serving as a healthy control.

Turning to this clonotype: This beta chain represents an off-target read in a library built for alpha chains; its size is of limited meaning. J is TRBJ2-3 and V is TRBV20-1; 10 nucleotides match TRBD2. Germline CDR1 is DFQATT and CDR2 is SNEGSKA (reference sequence). Trimming at V came to 0 bases and at J to 6 bases, leaving 9 bases not matched to a gene. The length of the CDR3 is 16 residues. CDR3 sequence reads: CSARDSGGPVGDTQYF. The CDR3 DNA follows: TGCAGTGCTAGAGATAGCGGGGGGCCGGTTGGTGATACGCAGTATTTT.

With respect to this clonotype: In a library made to pick up alpha chains, this beta chain is a stray read with a size that means little. The chain couples TRBV24-1 to TRBJ2-1; D is undetermined. This CDR3 comprises 11 residues. Germline V gene sequence: CDR1 KGHDR, CDR2 SFDVKD. V was cut by 5 bases and J by 4 bases, with 2 bases left in between. CDR3 sequence (DNA): TGTGCCACCAGTGGTTACAATGAGCAGTTCTTC. Translation gives CATSGYNEQFF.

With respect to this clonotype: This beta chain is a stray read from a library made for alpha chains; its abundance is not meaningful. The chain joins TRBV5-1 to TRBJ2-7; D possibly corresponds to TRBD2 (6 bases). Germline V CDR1 and CDR2: SGHRS, YFSETQ. V shed 3 bases and J shed 0 bases, with 10 bases lying between them. The length of the CDR3 is 14 residues. The CDR3 spells CASSWGRNSYEQYF. The CDR3 DNA sequence: TGCGCCAGCAGCTGGGGGAGGAACTCCTACGAGCAGTACTTC.

As to this clonotype: This beta chain is a stray read from a library made for alpha chains; its abundance is not meaningful. The chain employs TRBV5-1 and TRBJ2-2, with 12 bases lining up with TRBD2. Germline trimming cut 2 bases from V and 7 bases from J; bases unmatched to any gene: 6. The CDR3 has 16 amino acids. In germline, CDR1 is SGHRS, CDR2 YFSETQ. Here the CDR3 reads CASSLRTSGTGGELFF. CDR3 DNA sequence: TGCGCCAGCAGCTTAAGGACTAGCGGGACGGGCGGGGAGCTGTTTTTT. Full variable domain (outside the CDR3, taken from reference TRBV5-1 and TRBJ2-2): KAGVTQTPRYLIKTRGQQVTLSCSPISGHRSVSWYQQTPGQGLQFLFEYFSETQRNKGNFPGRFSGRQFSNSRSEMNVSTLELGDSALYLCASSLRTSGTGGELFFGEGSRLTVL.

On this clonotype: This beta chain is a stray read from a library made for alpha chains; its abundance is not meaningful. V is TRBV7-9 and J is TRBJ1-2, with unresolved D. The ends were cut back, 2 bases at V and 8 bases at J, with 9 bases in the middle. Germline V gene sequence: CDR1 SEHNR, CDR2 FQNEAQ (reference sequence). There are 12 residues in the CDR3. CDR3: CASSLRSRGYTF. In nucleotides, the CDR3 is TGTGCCAGCAGCTTACGGTCGAGAGGCTACACCTTC.

As regards this clonotype: Since the library was made to target alpha chains, this beta chain is a stray read and its abundance is not meaningful. V gene TRBV10-3 combines with J gene TRBJ2-1, with D tentatively TRBD1 (5 bases). V gave up 2 bases and J gave up 10 bases, with 9 bases separating them. The CDR3 is 12 residues long. CDR1 is ENHRY, CDR2 SYGVKD, per germline. Written as DNA, the CDR3 is TGTGCCATCAGTGAGATTCAGGGAGAGCAGTTCTTC. Protein sequence: CAISEIQGEQFF.

A remark on this clonotype: This beta chain is an unintended read in a library built for alpha chains; its size means little. The rearrangement uses TRBV20-1 and TRBJ1-2, with D perhaps TRBD1 (5 bases). This CDR3 spans 13 amino acids. The V gene's germline CDR1 is DFQATT and CDR2 SNEGSKA (reference sequence). Trimming shortened V by 5 bases and J by 2 bases, and 12 bases separated the two germline ends. The CDR3 loop reads CSAWGPVNYGYTF. CDR3 coding DNA: TGCAGTGCTTGGGGACCGGTCAACTATGGCTACACCTTC.

Turning to this clonotype: This beta chain is an off-target read within a library intended for alpha chains, so its frequency means little. The chain couples TRBV5-1 to TRBJ2-3; TRBD2 might be the D (7 bases). Germline V gives CDR1 SGHRS, CDR2 YFSETQ. Trimming took off 3 bases at V and 2 bases at J, with 22 bases between the two ends. The CDR3 is 18 residues long. The CDR3 bases are TGCGCCAGCAGCTCCTCTGTGGGGGGGGCCGGGTACACAGATACGCAGTATTTT. Encoded protein: CASSSSVGGAGYTDTQYF.

To note about this clonotype: The library was designed around alpha chains, so this beta chain is a stray read whose abundance carries little weight. The gene calls are TRBV5-6 and TRBJ1-2; 7 bases agree with TRBD1. With 0 bases clipped from V and 10 bases from J, the junction kept 9 bases outside the gene matches. There are 14 residues in the CDR3. Germline V lookup: CDR1 SGHDT, CDR2 YYEEEE. As DNA, the CDR3 is TGTGCCAGCAGCTTGGTTGGGACAGCGGGACACTACACCTTC. As protein: CASSLVGTAGHYTF.

About this clonotype itself: This beta chain is a stray sequence in a library constructed for alpha chains; its clone size is not meaningful. The J gene is TRBJ2-7, the V gene TRBV20-1; the D gene could be TRBD1 or TRBD2 (5 bases each). CDR1 is DFQATT and CDR2 is SNEGSKA in the germline V gene (reference sequence). The V end was cut by 5 bases, the J end by 3 bases, with 14 bases between. The CDR3 covers 13 residues. CDR3 region: CSAWDPVLYEQYF. Here the CDR3 DNA reads TGCAGTGCTTGGGACCCCGTACTCTACGAGCAGTACTTC.

Of note for this clonotype: This beta chain was picked up by a library intended for alpha chains and is off target, so its count carries little meaning. The chain links TRBV9 to TRBJ2-2, with TRBD2 matching over 12 bases. CDR1 is SGDLS and CDR2 is YYNGEE in the germline V gene. Trimming at V came to 0 bases and at J to 6 bases, leaving 12 bases not matched to a gene. The CDR3 spans 19 residues. CDR3 bases: TGTGCCAGCAGCGTAGGCCTAGCGGGAGGGCCTCGAGAGGCCGGGGAGCTGTTTTTT. Translated: CASSVGLAGGPREAGELFF.

On this clonotype itself: This beta chain appears as a stray read in a library generated for alpha chains; its size is not informative. This chain connects TRBV20-1 to TRBJ2-7; the match to TRBD1 covers 8 bases. The J segment lost 5 bases and the V segment lost 4 bases, leaving 10 bases of the junction unmatched. The CDR3 runs to 14 residues. The germline V gene encodes CDR1 DFQATT and CDR2 SNEGSKA (reference sequence). Here the CDR3 DNA reads TGCAGTGCTACACAAATAGACAGGGGTCACGAGCAGTACTTC. Translating gives CSATQIDRGHEQYF.

Comment on this clonotype: With the library built for alpha chains, this beta chain is off target and its frequency is not meaningful. The chain joins TRBV5-1 to TRBJ2-2, with D perhaps TRBD1 (5 bases). Trimming pared 4 bases from V and 9 bases from J, leaving 19 bases between. The CDR3 runs to 15 residues. CDR1 is SGHRS and CDR2 is YFSETQ in the germline V gene. CDR3 DNA: TGCGCCAGCAGCGGAACTTTATTAGGGGCGCGGGAGCTGTTTTTT. It codes for CASSGTLLGARELFF. The full variable domain, completed using reference TRBV5-1 and TRBJ2-2, is KAGVTQTPRYLIKTRGQQVTLSCSPISGHRSVSWYQQTPGQGLQFLFEYFSETQRNKGNFPGRFSGRQFSNSRSEMNVSTLELGDSALYLCASSGTLLGARELFFGEGSRLTVL.

On this clonotype: This beta chain lies outside the target of a library built for alpha chains; its clone size means little. V usage is TRBV6-5 and J usage is TRBJ2-7, with no clear D. Trimming took 2 bases from V and 0 from J, leaving 8 bases between them. Germline-derived CDR1 and CDR2 are MNHEY and SVGAGI. This CDR3 comprises 14 residues. Here the CDR3 DNA reads TGTGCCAGCAGTTACAACGGCAACTCCTACGAGCAGTACTTC. Its protein is CASSYNGNSYEQYF.

This clonotype has a single count. In a library made to pick up alpha chains, this beta chain is a stray read with a size that means little. The chain joins TRBV6-5 to TRBJ1-5; D is unclear. This CDR3 has 14 amino acids. The germline gives CDR1 MNHEY, CDR2 SVGAGI. V was trimmed by 5 bases and J by 3 bases, leaving 11 bases between them. The DNA for the CDR3 is TGTGCCAGCAGTCGAGCACAGCACAATCAGCCCCAGCATTTT. Its translation: CASSRAQHNQPQHF.

For this clonotype: A library made for alpha chains picked up this beta chain off target, so its size means little. As DNA, the CDR3 is TGCAGTGCTAGCCGGACAGAACAAGAGACCCAGTACTTC. The encoded protein is CSASRTEQETQYF. The V gene is TRBV20-1, the J gene TRBJ2-5; a possible D gene is TRBD1 (6 bases). V was pared by 3 bases and J by 2 bases, with 10 bases between. The CDR3 runs 13 residues. Germline CDR1 reads DFQATT; CDR2 reads SNEGSKA (reference sequence).

A remark on this clonotype: The size of this beta chain means little, since it is a stray read in a library made for alpha chains. The chain couples TRBV12-3 or TRBV12-4 to TRBJ1-1; D not certain. Trimming removed 7 bases from V and 5 bases from J, with 14 bases in between. This CDR3 spans 13 amino acids. CDR3 coding DNA: TGTGCCAGCATATGGACCACGGGGACTGAAGCTTTCTTT. Its translation is CASIWTTGTEAFF.

A remark on this clonotype: Little can be read into the size of this beta chain, an off-target read in a library designed for alpha chains. The chain has TRBV29-1 and TRBJ1-1, with D hard to call. The germline V and J ends were trimmed by 5 bases and 5 bases, with 6 bases remaining between them. The CDR3 has 10 amino acids. Germline V gene data show CDR1 as SQVTM and CDR2 as ANQGSEA. As DNA, the CDR3 is TGCAGCGTTTGGGGAACTGAAGCTTTCTTT. The encoded protein is CSVWGTEAFF.

Only one count was recorded for this clonotype. The library was built for alpha chains, so this beta chain is an off-target read and its size means little. J is TRBJ1-1 and V is TRBV7-2; 8 bases map to TRBD1. Germline V gives CDR1 SGHTA, CDR2 FQGNSA. Trimming cost V 6 bases and J 4 bases; bases outside gene matches: 7. This CDR3 region has 14 residues. Here the CDR3 DNA reads TGTGCCAGCAGACGACAGGGGTTTGCCACTGAAGCTTTCTTT. Protein sequence: CASRRQGFATEAFF.

On this clonotype: With the library built for alpha chains, this beta chain is off target and its frequency is not meaningful. The chain uses TRBV20-1 and TRBJ2-7; D is uncertain. CDR3 length equals 12 residues. Germline V gives CDR1 DFQATT, CDR2 SNEGSKA (reference sequence). V lost 5 bases to trimming and J lost 7 bases, with 15 bases between them. CDR3 region: CSAPRPGLEQYF. The CDR3 DNA reads as TGCAGTGCTCCCCGCCCGGGTTTGGAGCAGTACTTC.

Turning to this clonotype: Little can be read into the size of this beta chain, an off-target read in a library designed for alpha chains. V gene TRBV18 combines with J gene TRBJ2-2; D gene unclear. Germline loops: CDR1 KGHSH, CDR2 LQKENI. Trimming took 5 bases from V and 7 from J, leaving 14 bases between them. The CDR3 length is 14 residues. DNA for the CDR3: TGTGCCAGCTCAGTGACACTCTCGAACGGGGAGCTGTTTTTT. Residues: CASSVTLSNGELFF.

Concerning this clonotype: A library made for alpha chains picked up this beta chain off target, so its size means little. This chain uses TRBV11-2 with TRBJ2-5; D is ambiguous. Trimming removed 2 bases at V and 3 bases at J, with 19 bases between. The CDR3 runs to 17 residues. Looked up from germline, CDR1 is SGHAT and CDR2 is FQNNGV. The CDR3 region has the DNA TGTGCCAGCAGCTTAACCATCCGCTCGGGCCACAAAGAGACCCAGTACTTC. It encodes CASSLTIRSGHKETQYF.

In regard to this clonotype: This beta chain turned up in a library designed for alpha chains; as an off-target read, its abundance says little. The chain recombines TRBV7-2 with TRBJ2-5; D perhaps matches TRBD2 (6 bases). Germline CDR1 reads SGHTA; CDR2 reads FQGNSA. Trimming pared 8 bases from V and 4 bases from J, leaving 20 bases between. The CDR3 sequence is 15 residues long. DNA for the CDR3: TGTGCCAGCGTTCCTCGAGGAATGGGAGGAGAGACCCAGTACTTC. Amino acids: CASVPRGMGGETQYF.

For this clonotype: Because the library targeted alpha chains, this beta chain is an off-target read whose size means little. The genes are TRBV24-1 and TRBJ2-6; D is uncertain. Germline V gene lookup returns CDR1 KGHDR and CDR2 SFDVKD. Trimming took off 0 bases at V and 0 bases at J, with 2 bases between the two ends. The CDR3 extends over 15 amino acids. In DNA, the CDR3 is TGTGCCACCAGTGATTTGGGCTCTGGGGCCAACGTCCTGACTTTC. This translates into CATSDLGSGANVLTF.

Points on this clonotype: This beta chain appears as a stray read in a library generated for alpha chains; its size is not informative. This chain connects TRBV20-1 to TRBJ1-2; D call uncertain. The CDR3 has 13 amino acids. Germline V gives CDR1 DFQATT, CDR2 SNEGSKA (reference sequence). V was pared by 3 bases and J by 6 bases, with 14 bases between. The CDR3 bases are TGCAGTGCTAGTTCCGCTATAGGAGATGGCTACACCTTC. Protein sequence: CSASSAIGDGYTF.